The rows below give T cell receptor beta chains drawn from one sample of a study of beta chain features in type 1 diabetes. This table comes from immunoSEQ multiplex PCR, and its TCRdb copy is limited to in-frame clones, with some not included. The sample has under 500,000 clones, roughly 31% seen once. The sequenced sample consisted of naive CD4+ T cells from blood. The source is a man between 18 and 35 years old in good health. Each CDR3 is given with its conserved first and last residue. The D gene is left open where the match is weak. Not every row has a clone size; where given, it reads once, few, many or a size class.

clone size: few; J gene: TRBJ2-7; D gene: TRBD2; V gene: TRBV6-1; CDR3 DNA: TGTGCCAGCAGTGAAGAAGCGGGAGGGCCGGGGCAGCAGTACTTC; CDR3 protein: CASSEEAGGPGQQYF
clone size: few; J gene: TRBJ2-5; D gene: TRBD2; V gene: TRBV14; CDR3 DNA: TGTGCCAGCAGTCCACTAGCGGAGAGGCGGGGAGAGACCCAGTACTTC; CDR3 protein: CASSPLAERRGETQYF
clone size: .; J gene: TRBJ2-1; D gene: .; V gene: TRBV4-3; CDR3 DNA: TGCGCCAGCAGCCAAGATTATCCGCGGGACTGGGATGAGCAGTTCTTC; CDR3 protein: CASSQDYPRDWDEQFF
clone size: few; J gene: TRBJ2-7; D gene: TRBD2; V gene: TRBV30; CDR3 DNA: TGTGCCTGGAGTGTACGACTAGCGGGGGTATACGAGCAGTACTTC; CDR3 protein: CAWSVRLAGVYEQYF
clone size: .; J gene: TRBJ2-7; D gene: .; V gene: TRBV7-2; CDR3 DNA: TGTGCCAGCAGCTCCTTCTATCAATCATCCTACGAGCAGTACTTC; CDR3 protein: CASSSFYQSSYEQYF
clone size: .; J gene: TRBJ1-5; D gene: .; V gene: TRBV28; CDR3 DNA: TGTGCCAGCAGTTTCCGGGCGACAGGTACCCGTCAGCCCCAGCATTTT; CDR3 protein: CASSFRATGTRQPQHF
clone size: few; J gene: TRBJ2-1; D gene: .; V gene: TRBV4-2; CDR3 DNA: TGTGCCAGCAGCCAAGATTTTATCAGCGTTTCCTACAATGAGCAGTTCTTC; CDR3 protein: CASSQDFISVSYNEQFF
clone size: few; J gene: TRBJ2-5; D gene: TRBD2; V gene: TRBV7-2; CDR3 DNA: TGTGCCAGCAGCCCATCAAGCGGGAGGGCCGGGGAGACCCAGTACTTC; CDR3 protein: CASSPSSGRAGETQYF
clone size: .; J gene: TRBJ2-4; D gene: .; V gene: TRBV4-3; CDR3 DNA: TGCGCCAGCAGCCAACGGACTGATACTGCCAAAAACATTCAGTACTTC; CDR3 protein: CASSQRTDTAKNIQYF
clone size: .; J gene: TRBJ2-1; D gene: TRBD1; V gene: TRBV7-2; CDR3 DNA: TGTGCCAGCAGCTCCGGGACAGGAACATACAATGAGCAGTTCTTC; CDR3 protein: CASSSGTGTYNEQFF
clone size: .; J gene: TRBJ2-7; D gene: .; V gene: TRBV7-9; CDR3 DNA: TGTGCCAGCAGCTTCAGTTCCTACGAGCAGTACTTC; CDR3 protein: CASSFSSYEQYF
clone size: .; J gene: TRBJ2-1; D gene: .; V gene: TRBV5-1; CDR3 DNA: TGCGCCAGCAGCTTGGAAGTAAATGAGCAGTTCTTC; CDR3 protein: CASSLEVNEQFF
clone size: .; J gene: TRBJ2-1; D gene: .; V gene: TRBV6-6; CDR3 DNA: TGTGCCAGCAGTCCACCGGGACGGTACAATGAGCAGTTCTTC; CDR3 protein: CASSPPGRYNEQFF
clone size: .; J gene: TRBJ2-3; D gene: .; V gene: TRBV7-9; CDR3 DNA: TGTGCCAGCAGCTCCTTGCGAGATACGCAGTATTTT; CDR3 protein: CASSSLRDTQYF
clone size: few; J gene: TRBJ1-2; D gene: .; V gene: TRBV30; CDR3 DNA: TGTGCCTGGAGTCTGGGGGGATATGGCTACACCTTC; CDR3 protein: CAWSLGGYGYTF
clone size: .; J gene: TRBJ2-1; D gene: TRBD2; V gene: TRBV4-2; CDR3 DNA: TGTGCCAGCAGCCAGCGGGCGGGAGCGGGCAATGAGCAGTTCTTC; CDR3 protein: CASSQRAGAGNEQFF
clone size: few; J gene: TRBJ1-4; D gene: TRBD1; V gene: TRBV7-2; CDR3 DNA: TGTGCCAGCAGCCTTGACAGGGTCGGGGAAAAACTGTTTTTT; CDR3 protein: CASSLDRVGEKLFF
clone size: few; J gene: TRBJ2-1; D gene: .; V gene: TRBV4-3; CDR3 DNA: TGCGCCAGCAGCCAGATGGCTTCGGCGGCCGGTTCCTACAATGAGCAGTTCTTC; CDR3 protein: CASSQMASAAGSYNEQFF
clone size: few; J gene: TRBJ2-6; D gene: .; V gene: TRBV7-9; CDR3 DNA: TGTGCCAGCAGCCCGAGGGTCTCTGGGGCCAACGTCCTGACTTTC; CDR3 protein: CASSPRVSGANVLTF
clone size: few; J gene: TRBJ2-7; D gene: .; V gene: TRBV29-1; CDR3 DNA: TGCAGCGTAGAACAATCCTACGAGCAGTACTTC; CDR3 protein: CSVEQSYEQYF
clone size: few; J gene: TRBJ1-1; D gene: .; V gene: TRBV28; CDR3 DNA: TGTGCCTCGTGGGGGCTTGAAGCTTTCTTT; CDR3 protein: CASWGLEAFF
clone size: .; J gene: TRBJ1-1; D gene: TRBD1; V gene: TRBV14; CDR3 DNA: TGTGCCAGCAGCGGCCGATCTATCGGACAGGGGACTGAAGCTTTCTTT; CDR3 protein: CASSGRSIGQGTEAFF
clone size: once; J gene: TRBJ2-7; D gene: .; V gene: TRBV15; CDR3 DNA: TGTGCCACCAGCAGAGCTGGAGGGCCCTACGAGCAGTACTTC; CDR3 protein: CATSRAGGPYEQYF
clone size: .; J gene: TRBJ2-7; D gene: TRBD2; V gene: TRBV9; CDR3 DNA: TGTGCCAGCAGCGTCTCGGCGGGAGTGCCCCGCTACGAGCAGTACTTC; CDR3 protein: CASSVSAGVPRYEQYF
clone size: .; J gene: TRBJ2-1; D gene: .; V gene: TRBV7-6; CDR3 DNA: TGTGCCAGCAGCTTAGCGGGGGGAGGCAATGAGCAGTTCTTC; CDR3 protein: CASSLAGGGNEQFF
clone size: once; J gene: TRBJ2-1; D gene: TRBD2; V gene: TRBV10-3; CDR3 DNA: TGTGCCATCACCTCGACTAGCGGGAACAATGAGCAGTTCTTC; CDR3 protein: CAITSTSGNNEQFF
clone size: few; J gene: TRBJ2-7; D gene: .; V gene: TRBV30; CDR3 DNA: TGTGCCTGGAGTTCCGACGTCTACGAGCAGTACTTC; CDR3 protein: CAWSSDVYEQYF
clone size: .; J gene: TRBJ2-7; D gene: .; V gene: TRBV2; CDR3 DNA: TGTGCCAGCAGTGAAGCGTTATTCTACGAGCAGTACTTC; CDR3 protein: CASSEALFYEQYF
clone size: .; J gene: TRBJ2-7; D gene: .; V gene: TRBV5-4; CDR3 DNA: TGTGCCAGCAGCTTTCCGGACGGTTCCTACGAGCAGTACTTC; CDR3 protein: CASSFPDGSYEQYF
clone size: .; J gene: TRBJ2-3; D gene: TRBD2; V gene: TRBV4-1; CDR3 DNA: TGCGCCAGCAGCCAAATCGGGAGGGGGAGGGGAAATACGCAGTATTTT; CDR3 protein: CASSQIGRGRGNTQYF
clone size: few; J gene: TRBJ2-1; D gene: .; V gene: TRBV2; CDR3 DNA: TGTGCCAGCACCGACTACCAGTCCTACAATGAGCAGTTCTTC; CDR3 protein: CASTDYQSYNEQFF
clone size: few; J gene: TRBJ2-7; D gene: TRBD2; V gene: TRBV9; CDR3 DNA: TGTGCCAGCAGCGTAGGGCTAGCGGGAGGATACTACGAGCAGTACTTC; CDR3 protein: CASSVGLAGGYYEQYF
clone size: few; J gene: TRBJ2-5; D gene: TRBD2; V gene: TRBV30; CDR3 DNA: TGTGCCTGGAATTTCGGCGGGAGGGCCGGGGAGACCCAGTACTTC; CDR3 protein: CAWNFGGRAGETQYF
clone size: .; J gene: TRBJ2-1; D gene: .; V gene: TRBV25-1; CDR3 DNA: TGTGCCAGCAGTGAATGGCGCGCCGGGAGCTACAATGAGCAGTTCTTC; CDR3 protein: CASSEWRAGSYNEQFF
clone size: .; J gene: TRBJ1-1; D gene: .; V gene: TRBV27; CDR3 DNA: TGTGCCAGCAGTTTATCGGTTAGAGTAGCCACTGAAGCTTTCTTT; CDR3 protein: CASSLSVRVATEAFF
clone size: .; J gene: TRBJ2-3; D gene: .; V gene: TRBV6-1; CDR3 DNA: TGTGCCAGCACCGTCAGGGAAGATACGCAGTATTTT; CDR3 protein: CASTVREDTQYF
clone size: .; J gene: TRBJ2-7; D gene: TRBD2; V gene: TRBV30; CDR3 DNA: TGTGCCTGGAGTCACGGGCGGAGGGGTAGCGGGTACGAGCAGTACTTC; CDR3 protein: CAWSHGRRGSGYEQYF
clone size: .; J gene: TRBJ2-7; D gene: .; V gene: TRBV25-1; CDR3 DNA: TGTGCCAGCAGTGCAGGAGGGGCCCCCTCCTACGAGCAGTACTTC; CDR3 protein: CASSAGGAPSYEQYF
clone size: few; J gene: TRBJ1-5; D gene: .; V gene: TRBV15; CDR3 DNA: TGTGCCACCAGCAGAGATCCGGACAGCCAGCCCCAGCATTTT; CDR3 protein: CATSRDPDSQPQHF
clone size: once; J gene: TRBJ2-7; D gene: .; V gene: TRBV4-1; CDR3 DNA: TGCGCCAGCAGCCAAGCGGGGTCGTACCTCTCCTACGAGCAGTACTTC; CDR3 protein: CASSQAGSYLSYEQYF
clone size: .; J gene: TRBJ2-3; D gene: TRBD1; V gene: TRBV11-1; CDR3 DNA: TGTGCCAGCAGCTCCCGGGACAGGGGAACAGATACGCAGTATTTT; CDR3 protein: CASSSRDRGTDTQYF
clone size: few; J gene: TRBJ2-3; D gene: .; V gene: TRBV30; CDR3 DNA: TGTGCCTGGACCGTAGGGTTCGGCACAGATACGCAGTATTTT; CDR3 protein: CAWTVGFGTDTQYF
clone size: few; J gene: TRBJ2-7; D gene: .; V gene: TRBV29-1; CDR3 DNA: TGCAGCGTTGGGCAGGGAATTTCCTACGAGCAGTACTTC; CDR3 protein: CSVGQGISYEQYF
clone size: .; J gene: TRBJ2-3; D gene: TRBD2; V gene: TRBV6-5; CDR3 DNA: TGTGCCAGCAGGGGGCTAGCGGGACACACAGATACGCAGTATTTT; CDR3 protein: CASRGLAGHTDTQYF
clone size: few; J gene: TRBJ1-1; D gene: TRBD1; V gene: TRBV18; CDR3 DNA: TGTGCCAGCTCACTAGGGACAGGGGACACTGAAGCTTTCTTT; CDR3 protein: CASSLGTGDTEAFF
clone size: few; J gene: TRBJ1-1; D gene: TRBD1; V gene: TRBV30; CDR3 DNA: TGTGCCTGTATGACAGGGAGTTTCACTGAAGCTTTCTTT; CDR3 protein: CACMTGSFTEAFF
clone size: .; J gene: TRBJ2-2; D gene: .; V gene: TRBV9; CDR3 DNA: TGTGCCAGCAGCGTAGCTCAGGAGGTCGGGGAGCTGTTTTTT; CDR3 protein: CASSVAQEVGELFF
clone size: few; J gene: TRBJ1-5; D gene: TRBD1; V gene: TRBV10-3; CDR3 DNA: TGTGCCATCAGCCCGACAGGGGAAGGACAGCCCCAGCATTTT; CDR3 protein: CAISPTGEGQPQHF
clone size: .; J gene: TRBJ2-3; D gene: TRBD2; V gene: TRBV10-3; CDR3 DNA: TGTGCCTCAAGGACTAGCGTCTCCCGAGGGAGCACAGATACGCAGTATTTT; CDR3 protein: CASRTSVSRGSTDTQYF